A selection of T cell receptor beta chains follows, all from one sample in a study of a mutant IDH1 vaccine in newly diagnosed glioma. Libraries were prepared by immunoSEQ multiplex PCR; TCRdb keeps only in-frame clonotypes and omits some of them. The sample yields some 87,000 clones, around three quarters seen once. Material: PBMCs, obtained from a glioma patient treated with radiotherapy, temozolomide or both. These receptors were obtained from a man aged 35-49 years with glioma. CDR3s include the opening cysteine and the closing phenylalanine or tryptophan. The D gene is left open where the match is weak. Clone size is given for some rows only: seen once, a few or many times, or a class if the clone is expanded.

CDR3aa: CASSLAGSYGYTF
len: 13
j_gene: TRBJ1-2
v_gene: TRBV5-6
abundance: -
d_gene: -

CDR3aa: CASSDSPYREQFF
len: 13
j_gene: TRBJ2-1
v_gene: TRBV6-6
abundance: -
d_gene: -

CDR3aa: CASSQESLGELFF
len: 13
j_gene: TRBJ2-2
v_gene: TRBV4-1
abundance: -
d_gene: -

CDR3aa: CASRFQGNSYEQYF
len: 14
j_gene: TRBJ2-7
v_gene: TRBV28
abundance: -
d_gene: -

CDR3aa: CASSQVSSTNYGYTF
len: 15
j_gene: TRBJ1-2
v_gene: TRBV4-1
abundance: -
d_gene: -

CDR3aa: CASSLRTGHGYTF
len: 13
j_gene: TRBJ1-2
v_gene: TRBV7-2
abundance: -
d_gene: TRBD1

CDR3aa: CASSFPQGGGGGKKLFF
len: 17
j_gene: TRBJ1-4
v_gene: TRBV7-9
abundance: -
d_gene: -

CDR3aa: CASGRDGNYEQYF
len: 13
j_gene: TRBJ2-7
v_gene: TRBV2
abundance: -
d_gene: -

CDR3aa: CASSPRGLVNEQFF
len: 14
j_gene: TRBJ2-1
v_gene: TRBV28
abundance: -
d_gene: TRBD1

CDR3aa: CAITRAGGSGANVLTF
len: 16
j_gene: TRBJ2-6
v_gene: TRBV10-3
abundance: -
d_gene: -

CDR3aa: CASSLGAYEQYF
len: 12
j_gene: TRBJ2-7
v_gene: TRBV7-8
abundance: -
d_gene: -

CDR3aa: CASSQGSIGDPSYEQYF
len: 17
j_gene: TRBJ2-7
v_gene: TRBV4-3
abundance: few
d_gene: -

CDR3aa: CATSSRGSYNEQFF
len: 14
j_gene: TRBJ2-1
v_gene: TRBV15
abundance: -
d_gene: TRBD1

CDR3aa: CASSLTGKVAKNIQYF
len: 16
j_gene: TRBJ2-4
v_gene: TRBV7-7
abundance: -
d_gene: -

CDR3aa: CASSLGPVHYNEQFF
len: 15
j_gene: TRBJ2-1
v_gene: TRBV6-5
abundance: -
d_gene: -

CDR3aa: CASSPTGTGEETQYF
len: 15
j_gene: TRBJ2-5
v_gene: TRBV11-1
abundance: -
d_gene: TRBD1

CDR3aa: CAWSAHDSPLHF
len: 12
j_gene: TRBJ1-6
v_gene: TRBV30
abundance: -
d_gene: -

CDR3aa: CASSKRWSGVYEQYF
len: 15
j_gene: TRBJ2-7
v_gene: TRBV21-1
abundance: -
d_gene: -

CDR3aa: CASSLVGAGAQGTEAFF
len: 17
j_gene: TRBJ1-1
v_gene: TRBV7-2
abundance: -
d_gene: -

CDR3aa: CASRENGDTQYF
len: 12
j_gene: TRBJ2-3
v_gene: TRBV6-1
abundance: -
d_gene: -

CDR3aa: CASSVTTSGRTSYEQYF
len: 17
j_gene: TRBJ2-7
v_gene: TRBV5-6
abundance: -
d_gene: TRBD2

CDR3aa: CASTFEGQSLDEQYF
len: 15
j_gene: TRBJ2-7
v_gene: TRBV13
abundance: -
d_gene: -

CDR3aa: CATTGTANTGELFF
len: 14
j_gene: TRBJ2-2
v_gene: TRBV7-9
abundance: few
d_gene: TRBD1

CDR3aa: CAWSAPRRETGELFF
len: 15
j_gene: TRBJ2-2
v_gene: TRBV30
abundance: -
d_gene: -

CDR3aa: CASSFRMGVGLAKNIQYF
len: 18
j_gene: TRBJ2-4
v_gene: TRBV7-2
abundance: -
d_gene: -

CDR3aa: CASRPQGRDTQYF
len: 13
j_gene: TRBJ2-3
v_gene: TRBV28
abundance: -
d_gene: TRBD1

CDR3aa: CASSLDSGRSDEQFF
len: 15
j_gene: TRBJ2-1
v_gene: TRBV7-7
abundance: few
d_gene: -

CDR3aa: CASRSLVGATNEKLFF
len: 16
j_gene: TRBJ1-4
v_gene: TRBV27
abundance: few
d_gene: -

CDR3aa: CASSYSRGGSTDTQYF
len: 16
j_gene: TRBJ2-3
v_gene: TRBV6-6
abundance: once
d_gene: TRBD2

CDR3aa: CASSLAPGGTNEKLFF
len: 16
j_gene: TRBJ1-4
v_gene: TRBV5-1
abundance: -
d_gene: -

CDR3aa: CASSLAPFDRGEQYF
len: 15
j_gene: TRBJ2-7
v_gene: TRBV5-4
abundance: -
d_gene: TRBD1

CDR3aa: CAWSVAGRPYNEQFF
len: 15
j_gene: TRBJ2-1
v_gene: TRBV30
abundance: -
d_gene: -

CDR3aa: CASSLGLAGVPEQFF
len: 15
j_gene: TRBJ2-1
v_gene: TRBV7-9
abundance: few
d_gene: TRBD2

CDR3aa: CASSYLHINYGYTF
len: 14
j_gene: TRBJ1-2
v_gene: TRBV7-9
abundance: -
d_gene: -

CDR3aa: CASSTNRGQPSGYTF
len: 15
j_gene: TRBJ1-2
v_gene: TRBV7-8
abundance: -
d_gene: TRBD1

CDR3aa: CASATGTDTQYF
len: 12
j_gene: TRBJ2-3
v_gene: TRBV5-1
abundance: -
d_gene: -

CDR3aa: CASSLGGEITGELFF
len: 15
j_gene: TRBJ2-2
v_gene: TRBV5-4
abundance: -
d_gene: TRBD1

CDR3aa: CASSLGRGTGPYNEQFF
len: 17
j_gene: TRBJ2-1
v_gene: TRBV7-2
abundance: -
d_gene: TRBD1

CDR3aa: CASSRGQGAVGELFF
len: 15
j_gene: TRBJ2-2
v_gene: TRBV7-3
abundance: -
d_gene: TRBD1

CDR3aa: CASSPQDLFDGYTF
len: 14
j_gene: TRBJ1-2
v_gene: TRBV18
abundance: few
d_gene: -

CDR3aa: CASSIDRNSYGYTF
len: 14
j_gene: TRBJ1-2
v_gene: TRBV7-3
abundance: once
d_gene: -

CDR3aa: CATSRDGQPQHF
len: 12
j_gene: TRBJ1-5
v_gene: TRBV15
abundance: -
d_gene: -

CDR3aa: CASSSGRASTDTQYF
len: 15
j_gene: TRBJ2-3
v_gene: TRBV7-9
abundance: -
d_gene: -

CDR3aa: CASRRQGPELFF
len: 12
j_gene: TRBJ2-2
v_gene: TRBV6-5
abundance: -
d_gene: TRBD1

CDR3aa: CASRNPGQGQETQYF
len: 15
j_gene: TRBJ2-5
v_gene: TRBV10-2
abundance: -
d_gene: TRBD1

CDR3aa: CASSSSTDTQYF
len: 12
j_gene: TRBJ2-3
v_gene: TRBV7-2
abundance: -
d_gene: -

CDR3aa: CASSPKGSNQPQHF
len: 14
j_gene: TRBJ1-5
v_gene: TRBV18
abundance: -
d_gene: -

CDR3aa: CASSERASSGSRGEQFF
len: 17
j_gene: TRBJ2-1
v_gene: TRBV5-6
abundance: -
d_gene: TRBD2

CDR3aa: CASSSGGNKNIQYF
len: 14
j_gene: TRBJ2-4
v_gene: TRBV11-2
abundance: once
d_gene: -

CDR3aa: CASSPLGWGADGYTF
len: 15
j_gene: TRBJ1-2
v_gene: TRBV5-1
abundance: -
d_gene: -

CDR3aa: CASSLGDYTDTQYF
len: 14
j_gene: TRBJ2-3
v_gene: TRBV7-2
abundance: -
d_gene: TRBD2

CDR3aa: CATYPQGAEGYTF
len: 13
j_gene: TRBJ1-2
v_gene: TRBV21-1
abundance: -
d_gene: -

CDR3aa: CTSSQETGGSLRLSSYEQYF
len: 20
j_gene: TRBJ2-7
v_gene: TRBV1
abundance: -
d_gene: -